The rows below give T cell receptor beta chains drawn from one sample of a study of cytomegalovirus exposure and HLA in healthy donors. Profiling relied on immunoSEQ multiplex PCR, and the TCRdb table lists in-frame clones only, not all of them. Altogether approximately 57,000 clones are present, about 92% being singletons, with the ten largest covering around 5.8%. The material sequenced was PBMCs. These receptor sequences come from a woman aged 18-29 years in good health and CMV-seronegative. Each CDR3 is given with its conserved first and last residue. D genes are given only for firm matches. Clone size is stated in some rows and not others, as once, few, many or a class when expanded.

abundance,j_gene,len,v_gene,d_gene,CDR3nt,CDR3aa
.,TRBJ1-1,12,TRBV19,.,TGTGCCAGTATAGGAGGGGCCACTGAAGCTTTCTTT,CASIGGATEAFF
.,TRBJ2-1,14,TRBV5-1,.,TGCGCCAGCAGCCCGACAGTCTCCTACAATGAGCAGTTCTTC,CASSPTVSYNEQFF
once,TRBJ2-3,17,TRBV29-1,TRBD2,TGCAGCGTTTATGGCGGGAGGGCCAATTTACTCGCAGATACGCAGTATTTT,CSVYGGRANLLADTQYF
.,TRBJ2-3,14,TRBV11-2,.,TGTGCCAGCAGCTCCTCGTATGGCACAGATACGCAGTATTTT,CASSSSYGTDTQYF
.,TRBJ2-3,15,TRBV13,.,TGTGCCAGCACCCTAACGAGGAATCCCACAGATACGCAGTATTTT,CASTLTRNPTDTQYF
.,TRBJ1-6,15,TRBV7-9,TRBD1,TGTGCCAGCAGCTTAGCGGAGACAGGGTACTCACCCCTCCACTTT,CASSLAETGYSPLHF
.,TRBJ1-2,14,TRBV5-4,TRBD1,TGTGCCAGCAGCGAGGACAGGGGCTACTATGGCTACACCTTC,CASSEDRGYYGYTF
.,TRBJ1-4,14,TRBV19,TRBD1,TGTGCCAGTAGCTCGGGACAGGGTAATGAAAAACTGTTTTTT,CASSSGQGNEKLFF
.,TRBJ2-3,13,TRBV11-1,.,TGTGCCAGCAGCGGGGGGAACACAGATACGCAGTATTTT,CASSGGNTDTQYF
.,TRBJ1-6,19,TRBV2,.,TGTGCCAGCAGTGAAGCGCTTCCGGGGGGCGGAAGAAGTAATTCACCCCTCCACTTT,CASSEALPGGGRSNSPLHF
.,TRBJ1-2,13,TRBV10-3,TRBD1,TGTGCCATCAAAGGGACAGCTCCCTATGGCTACACCTTC,CAIKGTAPYGYTF
.,TRBJ1-4,16,TRBV30,.,TGTGCCTGGAAAAATTTGGGGGACTCGGCTAATGAAAAACTGTTTTTT,CAWKNLGDSANEKLFF
.,TRBJ1-4,13,TRBV4-1,.,TGCGCCAGCAGCGGGGGGATCCAGGAAAAACTGTTTTTT,CASSGGIQEKLFF
.,TRBJ2-1,12,TRBV5-1,.,TGCGCCAGCAGCTTGGCAGGGAGGGAGCAGTTCTTC,CASSLAGREQFF